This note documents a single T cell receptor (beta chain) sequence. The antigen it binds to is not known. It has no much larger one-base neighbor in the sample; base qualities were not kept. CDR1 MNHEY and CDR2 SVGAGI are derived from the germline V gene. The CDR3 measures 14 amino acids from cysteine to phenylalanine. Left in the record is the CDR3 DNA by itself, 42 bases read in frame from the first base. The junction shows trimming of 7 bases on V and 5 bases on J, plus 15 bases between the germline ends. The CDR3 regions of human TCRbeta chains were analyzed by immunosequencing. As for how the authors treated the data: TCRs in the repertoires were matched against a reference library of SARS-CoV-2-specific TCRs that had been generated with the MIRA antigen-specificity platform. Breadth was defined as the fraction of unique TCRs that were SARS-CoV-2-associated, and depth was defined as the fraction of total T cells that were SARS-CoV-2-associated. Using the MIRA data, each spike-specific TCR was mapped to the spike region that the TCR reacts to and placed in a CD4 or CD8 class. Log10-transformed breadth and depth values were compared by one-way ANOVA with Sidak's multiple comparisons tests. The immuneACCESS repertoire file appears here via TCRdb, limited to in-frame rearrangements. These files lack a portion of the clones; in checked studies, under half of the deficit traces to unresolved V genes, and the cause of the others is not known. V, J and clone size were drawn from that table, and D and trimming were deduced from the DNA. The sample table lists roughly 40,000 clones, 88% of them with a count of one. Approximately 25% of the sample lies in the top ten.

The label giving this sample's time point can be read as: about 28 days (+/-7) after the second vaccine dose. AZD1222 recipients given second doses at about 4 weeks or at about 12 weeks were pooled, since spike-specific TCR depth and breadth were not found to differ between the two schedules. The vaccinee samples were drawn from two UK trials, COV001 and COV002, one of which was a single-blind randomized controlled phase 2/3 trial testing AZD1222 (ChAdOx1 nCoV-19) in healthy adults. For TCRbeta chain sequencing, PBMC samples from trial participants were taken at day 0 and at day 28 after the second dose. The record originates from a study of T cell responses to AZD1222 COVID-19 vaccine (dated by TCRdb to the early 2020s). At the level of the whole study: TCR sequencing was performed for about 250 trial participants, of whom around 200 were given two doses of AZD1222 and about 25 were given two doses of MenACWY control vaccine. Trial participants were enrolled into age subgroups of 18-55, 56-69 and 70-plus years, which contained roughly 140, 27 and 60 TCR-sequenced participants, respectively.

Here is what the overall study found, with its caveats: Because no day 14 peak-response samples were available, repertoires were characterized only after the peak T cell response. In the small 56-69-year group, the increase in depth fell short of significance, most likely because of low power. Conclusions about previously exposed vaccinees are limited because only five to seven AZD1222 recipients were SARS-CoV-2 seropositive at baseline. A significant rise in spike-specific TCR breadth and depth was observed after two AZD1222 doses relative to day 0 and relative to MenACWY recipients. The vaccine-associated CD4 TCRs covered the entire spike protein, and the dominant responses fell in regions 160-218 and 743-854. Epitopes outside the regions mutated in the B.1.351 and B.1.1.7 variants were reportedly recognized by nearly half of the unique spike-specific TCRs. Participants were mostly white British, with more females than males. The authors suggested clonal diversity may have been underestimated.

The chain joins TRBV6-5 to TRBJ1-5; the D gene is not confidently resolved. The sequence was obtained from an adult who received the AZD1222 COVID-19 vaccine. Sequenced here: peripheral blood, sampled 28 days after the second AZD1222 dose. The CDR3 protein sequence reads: CASTPTEGHQPQHF. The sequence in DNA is TGTGCCAGCACCCCGACCGAAGGGCATCAGCCCCAGCATTTT.